This TCR beta chain was identified in a study of CD8 T cells in Susac syndrome. Random-hexamer reverse transcription was applied to roughly 0.5 to 1 ug RNA. Via MiXCR, TCRdb re-called the immunoSEQ multiplex PCR reads, giving one row per CDR3 protein. The repertoire includes roughly 200,000 distinct CDR3 sequences, around 94% of them detected once, and 0.099% sits in the top ten. A word on this clonotype: Its antigen is unknown.

Study-wide findings and caveats: The CD4+ T cell repertoires of Susac syndrome were found to show no clonal expansion.

The germline CDR1 and CDR2 sequences are SGHVS and FNYEAQ. The CDR3 consists of 15 residues. Trimming removed 2 bases from V and 5 bases from J; junction bases left unmatched: 6. Sequencing of TCR beta drew on CD8+ and CD4+ T cells from blood. The Susac syndrome patients fit the recently defined diagnostic criteria for definite or probable disease. In contrast to the negatively isolated CD8+ and CD4+ T cells, TEMRA cells were FACS-enriched. The J gene is TRBJ1-2, the V gene TRBV7-6; 9 bases line up with TRBD1. The sample taken for sequencing was CD4+ T cells from PBMCs. The clonotype originates from a human donor with Susac syndrome. The CDR3 is CASSLSYRGRYGYTF. CDR3 sequence (DNA): TGTGCCAGCAGCTTATCTTACAGGGGGCGTTATGGCTACACCTTC. The full variable domain, rest sourced from reference TRBV7-6 and TRBJ1-2, is GAGVSQSPRYKVTKRGQDVALRCDPISGHVSLYWYRQALGQGPEFLTYFNYEAQQDKSGLPNDRFSAERPEGSISTLTIQRTEQRDSAMYRCASSLSYRGRYGYTFGSGTRLTVV.